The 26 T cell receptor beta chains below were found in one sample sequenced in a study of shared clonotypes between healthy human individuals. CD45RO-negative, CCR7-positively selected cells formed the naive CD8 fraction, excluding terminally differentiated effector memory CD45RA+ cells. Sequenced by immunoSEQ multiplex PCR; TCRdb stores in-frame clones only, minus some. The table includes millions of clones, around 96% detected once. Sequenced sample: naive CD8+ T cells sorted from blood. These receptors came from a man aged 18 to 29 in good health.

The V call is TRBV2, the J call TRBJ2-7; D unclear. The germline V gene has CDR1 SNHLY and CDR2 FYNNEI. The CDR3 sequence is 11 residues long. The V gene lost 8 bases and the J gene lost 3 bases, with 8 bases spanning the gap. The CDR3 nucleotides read TGTGCCAGCGCGGACCACTACGAGCAGTACTTC. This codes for CASADHYEQYF.

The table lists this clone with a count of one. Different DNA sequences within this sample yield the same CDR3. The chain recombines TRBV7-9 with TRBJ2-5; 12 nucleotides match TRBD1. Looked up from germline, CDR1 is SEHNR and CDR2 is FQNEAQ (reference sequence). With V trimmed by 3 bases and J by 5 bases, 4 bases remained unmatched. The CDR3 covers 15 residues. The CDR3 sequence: CASSLGQGAQETQYF. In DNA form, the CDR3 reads TGTGCCAGCAGCTTGGGACAGGGGGCGCAGGAGACCCAGTACTTC.

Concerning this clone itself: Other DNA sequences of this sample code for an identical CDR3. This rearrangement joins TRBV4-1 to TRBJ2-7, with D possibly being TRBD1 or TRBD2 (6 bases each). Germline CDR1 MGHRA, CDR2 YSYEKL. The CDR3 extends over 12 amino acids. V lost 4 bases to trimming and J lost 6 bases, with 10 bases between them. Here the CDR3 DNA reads TGCGCCAGCAGCCTGGGGGGCGGCGAGCAGTACTTC. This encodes CASSLGGGEQYF.

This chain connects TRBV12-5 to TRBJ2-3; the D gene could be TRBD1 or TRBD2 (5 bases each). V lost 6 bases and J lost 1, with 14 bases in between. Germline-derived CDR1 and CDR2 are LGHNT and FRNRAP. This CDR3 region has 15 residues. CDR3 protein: CASGFDRDGTDTQYF. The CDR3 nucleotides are TGTGCTAGTGGATTTGACCGGGACGGCACAGATACGCAGTATTTT.

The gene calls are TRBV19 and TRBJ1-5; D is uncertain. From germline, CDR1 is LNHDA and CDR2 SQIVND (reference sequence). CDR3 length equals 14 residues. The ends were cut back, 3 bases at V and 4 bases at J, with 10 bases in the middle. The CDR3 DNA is TGTGCCAGTAGTATGTATGGCTGGAATCAGCCCCAGCATTTT. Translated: CASSMYGWNQPQHF.

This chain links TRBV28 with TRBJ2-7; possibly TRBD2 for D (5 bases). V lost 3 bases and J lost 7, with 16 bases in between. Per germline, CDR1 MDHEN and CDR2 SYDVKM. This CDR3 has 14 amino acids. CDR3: CASSFTSGSWEQYF. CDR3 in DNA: TGTGCCAGCAGTTTCACTAGTGGGTCTTGGGAGCAGTACTTC.

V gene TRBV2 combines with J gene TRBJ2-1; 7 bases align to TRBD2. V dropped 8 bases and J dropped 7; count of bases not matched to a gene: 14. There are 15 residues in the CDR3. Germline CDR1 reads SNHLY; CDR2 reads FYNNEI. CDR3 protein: CASAIRLAEGNEQFF. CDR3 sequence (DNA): TGTGCCAGCGCCATTAGGCTAGCGGAGGGAAATGAGCAGTTCTTC. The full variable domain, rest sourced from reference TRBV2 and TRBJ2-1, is EPEVTQTPSHQVTQMGQEVILRCVPISNHLYFYWYRQILGQKVEFLVSFYNNEISEKSEIFDDQFSVERPDGSNFTLKIRSTKLEDSAMYFCASAIRLAEGNEQFFGPGTRLTVL.

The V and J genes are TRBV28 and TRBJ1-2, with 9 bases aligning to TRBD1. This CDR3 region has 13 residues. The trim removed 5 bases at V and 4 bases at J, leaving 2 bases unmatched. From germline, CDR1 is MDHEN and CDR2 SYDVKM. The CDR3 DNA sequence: TGTGCCAGCAGTGACAGGGGGTTCTATGGCTACACCTTC. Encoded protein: CASSDRGFYGYTF.

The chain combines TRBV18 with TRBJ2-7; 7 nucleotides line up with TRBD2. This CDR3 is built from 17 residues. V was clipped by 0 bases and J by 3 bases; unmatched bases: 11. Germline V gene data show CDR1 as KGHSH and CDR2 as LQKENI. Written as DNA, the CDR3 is TGTGCCAGCTCACCACCGATGGGGAGGGTCGGGTACTACGAGCAGTACTTC. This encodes CASSPPMGRVGYYEQYF.

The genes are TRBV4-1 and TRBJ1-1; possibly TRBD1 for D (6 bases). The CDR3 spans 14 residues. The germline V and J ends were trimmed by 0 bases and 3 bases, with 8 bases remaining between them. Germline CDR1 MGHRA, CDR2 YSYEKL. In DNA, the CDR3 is TGCGCCAGCAGCCAAGAATCAGGGGACACTGAAGCTTTCTTT. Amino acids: CASSQESGDTEAFF.

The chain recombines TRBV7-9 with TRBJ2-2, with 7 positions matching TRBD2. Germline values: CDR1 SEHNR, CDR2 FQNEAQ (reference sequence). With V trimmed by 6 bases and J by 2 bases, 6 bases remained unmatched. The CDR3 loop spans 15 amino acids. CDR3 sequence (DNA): TGTGCCAGCAGTACCCGGGACTACAACACCGGGGAGCTGTTTTTT. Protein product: CASSTRDYNTGELFF.

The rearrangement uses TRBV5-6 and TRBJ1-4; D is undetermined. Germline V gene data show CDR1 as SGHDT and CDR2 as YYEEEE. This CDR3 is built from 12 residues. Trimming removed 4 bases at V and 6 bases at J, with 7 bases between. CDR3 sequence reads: CASSLYDEKLFF. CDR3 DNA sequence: TGTGCCAGCAGCCTGTACGATGAAAAACTGTTTTTT.

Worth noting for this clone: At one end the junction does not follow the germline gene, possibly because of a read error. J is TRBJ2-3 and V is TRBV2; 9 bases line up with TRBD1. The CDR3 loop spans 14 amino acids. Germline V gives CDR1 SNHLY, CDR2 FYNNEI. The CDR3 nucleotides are TGTGCCAGCCGTGACAGGGGGAACGCAGATACGCAGTATTTT. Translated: CASRDRGNADTQYF.

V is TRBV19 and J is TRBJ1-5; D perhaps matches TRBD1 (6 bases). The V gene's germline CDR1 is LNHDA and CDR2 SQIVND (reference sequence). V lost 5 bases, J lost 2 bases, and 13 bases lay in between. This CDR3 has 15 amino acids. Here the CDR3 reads CASSFTGNGNQPQHF. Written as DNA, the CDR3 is TGTGCCAGTAGTTTTACAGGGAACGGCAATCAGCCCCAGCATTTT.

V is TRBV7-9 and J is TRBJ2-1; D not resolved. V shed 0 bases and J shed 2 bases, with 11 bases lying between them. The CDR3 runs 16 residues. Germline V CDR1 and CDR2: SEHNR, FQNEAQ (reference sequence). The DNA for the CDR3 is TGTGCCAGCAGCTTAGCGGAAGGAGTAACCTACAATGAGCAGTTCTTC. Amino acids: CASSLAEGVTYNEQFF.

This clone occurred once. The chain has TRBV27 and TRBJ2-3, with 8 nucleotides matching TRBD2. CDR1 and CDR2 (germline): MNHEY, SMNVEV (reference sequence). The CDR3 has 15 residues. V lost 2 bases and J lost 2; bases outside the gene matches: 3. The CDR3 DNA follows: TGTGCCAGCAGTTTAAATGGACTAGCCACAGATACGCAGTATTTT. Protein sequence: CASSLNGLATDTQYF.

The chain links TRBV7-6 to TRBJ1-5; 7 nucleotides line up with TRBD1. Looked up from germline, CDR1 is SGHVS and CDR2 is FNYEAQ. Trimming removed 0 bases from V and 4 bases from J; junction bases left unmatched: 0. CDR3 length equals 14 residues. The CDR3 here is CASSLAQGNQPQHF. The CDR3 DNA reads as TGTGCCAGCAGCTTAGCACAGGGGAATCAGCCCCAGCATTTT.

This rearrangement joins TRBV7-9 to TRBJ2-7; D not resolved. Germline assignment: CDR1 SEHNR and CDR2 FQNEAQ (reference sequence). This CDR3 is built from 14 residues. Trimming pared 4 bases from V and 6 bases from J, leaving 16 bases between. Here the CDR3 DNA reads TGTGCCAGCAGCTCAACGGACGGTTTATTCGAGCAGTACTTC. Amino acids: CASSSTDGLFEQYF.

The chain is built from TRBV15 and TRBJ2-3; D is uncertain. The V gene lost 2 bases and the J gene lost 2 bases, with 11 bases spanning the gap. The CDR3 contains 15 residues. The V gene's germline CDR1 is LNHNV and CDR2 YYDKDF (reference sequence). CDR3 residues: CATSRSLVLTDTQYF. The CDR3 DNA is TGTGCCACCAGCAGAAGTCTGGTGCTCACAGATACGCAGTATTTT.

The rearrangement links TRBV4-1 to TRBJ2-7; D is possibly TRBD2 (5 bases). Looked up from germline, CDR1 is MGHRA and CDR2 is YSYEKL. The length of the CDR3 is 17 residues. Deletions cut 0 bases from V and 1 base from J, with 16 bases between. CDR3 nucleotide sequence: TGCGCCAGCAGCCAAGATGAGGAGTCGGAGGCGTCCTACGAGCAGTACTTC. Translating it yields CASSQDEESEASYEQYF.

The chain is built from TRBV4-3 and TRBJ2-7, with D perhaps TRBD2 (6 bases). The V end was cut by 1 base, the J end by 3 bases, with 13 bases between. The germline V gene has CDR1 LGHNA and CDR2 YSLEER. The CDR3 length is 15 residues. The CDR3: CASSQVVSGGYEQYF. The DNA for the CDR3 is TGCGCCAGCAGCCAAGTAGTTAGCGGCGGCTACGAGCAGTACTTC.

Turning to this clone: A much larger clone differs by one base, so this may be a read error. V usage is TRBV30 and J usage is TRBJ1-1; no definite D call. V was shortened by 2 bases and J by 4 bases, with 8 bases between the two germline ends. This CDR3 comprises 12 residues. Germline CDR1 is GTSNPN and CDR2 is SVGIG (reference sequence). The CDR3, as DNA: TGTGCCTGGAGTCCATCGGGCACTGAAGCTTTCTTT. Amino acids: CAWSPSGTEAFF.

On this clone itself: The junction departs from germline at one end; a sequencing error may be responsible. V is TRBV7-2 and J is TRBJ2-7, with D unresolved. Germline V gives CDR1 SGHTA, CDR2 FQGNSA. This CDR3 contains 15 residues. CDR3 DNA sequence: TGTGCCAGCAGCTTAGTCGCGGAAGGCTCCCACGAGCAGTACTTC. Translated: CASSLVAEGSHEQYF.

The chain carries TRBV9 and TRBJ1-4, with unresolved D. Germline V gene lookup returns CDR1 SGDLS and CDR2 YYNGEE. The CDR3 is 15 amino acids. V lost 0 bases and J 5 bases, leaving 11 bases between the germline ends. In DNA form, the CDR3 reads TGTGCCAGCAGCGTAGAGGGCAGCCTGAATGAAAAACTGTTTTTT. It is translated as CASSVEGSLNEKLFF.

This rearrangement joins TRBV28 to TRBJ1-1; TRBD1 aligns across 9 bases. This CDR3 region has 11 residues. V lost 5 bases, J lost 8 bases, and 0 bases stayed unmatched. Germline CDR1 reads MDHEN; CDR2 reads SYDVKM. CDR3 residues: CASSTGGEAFF. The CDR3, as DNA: TGTGCCAGCAGTACAGGGGGCGAAGCTTTCTTT.

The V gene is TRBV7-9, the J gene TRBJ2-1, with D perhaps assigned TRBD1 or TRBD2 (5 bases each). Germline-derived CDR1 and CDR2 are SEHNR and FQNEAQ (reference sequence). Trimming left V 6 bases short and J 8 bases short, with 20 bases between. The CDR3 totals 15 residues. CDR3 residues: CASSQGTAEEDEQFF. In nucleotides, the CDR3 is TGTGCCAGCAGTCAAGGGACCGCTGAGGAAGATGAGCAGTTCTTC.